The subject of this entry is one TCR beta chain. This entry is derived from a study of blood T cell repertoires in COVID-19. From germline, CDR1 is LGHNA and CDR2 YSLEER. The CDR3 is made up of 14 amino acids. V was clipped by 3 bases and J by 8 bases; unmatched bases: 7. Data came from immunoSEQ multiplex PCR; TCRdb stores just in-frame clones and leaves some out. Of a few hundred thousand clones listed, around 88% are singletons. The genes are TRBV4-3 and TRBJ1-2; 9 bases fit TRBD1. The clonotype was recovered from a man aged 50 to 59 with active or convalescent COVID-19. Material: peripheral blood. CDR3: CASSHNRGLGGYTF. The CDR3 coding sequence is TGCGCCAGCAGCCATAACAGGGGGCTAGGAGGCTACACCTTC.